A single sample gave rise to the 24 T cell receptor beta chains below, sequenced in a study of blood T cell repertoires in COVID-19. TCRdb's copy holds only in-frame clones and misses some; the assay was immunoSEQ multiplex PCR. The sample shows approximately 66,000 clones, about 86% of them seen only once. Sequenced sample: peripheral blood. The receptors come from a man between 45 and 60 years old with active COVID-19.

The V and J genes are TRBV5-4 and TRBJ2-1, with D possibly being TRBD2 (6 bases). Germline values: CDR1 SGHNT, CDR2 YYREEE (reference sequence). The length of the CDR3 is 14 residues. The CDR3 DNA sequence: TGTGTCTACAGGTCCGGGAGCTCCTACAATGAGCAGTTCTTC. It codes for CVYRSGSSYNEQFF.

The genes are TRBV19 and TRBJ1-2; D not resolved. V lost 3 bases to trimming and J lost 4 bases, with 9 bases between them. The CDR3 covers 13 residues. Germline V CDR1 and CDR2: LNHDA, SQIVND (reference sequence). The CDR3 coding sequence is TGTGCCAGTAGTATGATACAGACCTATGGCTACACCTTC. It encodes CASSMIQTYGYTF.

The gene calls are TRBV30 and TRBJ1-2; D unclear. Looked up from germline, CDR1 is GTSNPN and CDR2 is SVGIG (reference sequence). Deletions cut 0 bases from V and 1 base from J, with 9 bases between. The CDR3 has 14 residues. Here the CDR3 reads CAWSVQVVNYGYTF. For the CDR3, the DNA is TGTGCCTGGAGTGTACAAGTCGTTAACTATGGCTACACCTTC. The full variable domain, with the rest looked up from reference TRBV30 and TRBJ1-2, is SQTIHQWPATLVQPVGSPLSLECTVEGTSNPNLYWYRQAAGRGLQLLFYSVGIGQISSEVPQNLSASRPQDRQFILSSKKLLLSDSGFYLCAWSVQVVNYGYTFGSGTRLTVV.

V gene TRBV27 combines with J gene TRBJ1-5, with D perhaps TRBD1 (5 bases). Germline V gene lookup returns CDR1 MNHEY and CDR2 SMNVEV (reference sequence). The CDR3 is 13 amino acids. Trimming removed 3 bases from V and 5 bases from J, with 8 bases in between. CDR3 sequence reads: CASSLGRYQPQHF. Here the CDR3 DNA reads TGTGCCAGCAGTTTGGGGCGGTATCAGCCCCAGCATTTT.

The V gene is TRBV4-2, the J gene TRBJ1-2; D not resolved. From germline, CDR1 is LGHNA and CDR2 YNFKEQ. The V end was cut by 0 bases, the J end by 8 bases, with 16 bases between. CDR3 length: 15 amino acids. DNA for the CDR3: TGTGCCAGCAGCCAAGAAAGCGGGAGAAGCTTCGGCTACACCTTC. This encodes CASSQESGRSFGYTF.

The rearrangement links TRBV5-1 to TRBJ1-4; a weak D match, TRBD1 (5 bases). In germline, CDR1 is SGHRS, CDR2 YFSETQ. Trimming removed 1 base from V and 5 bases from J, with 9 bases in between. The CDR3 length is 14 residues. CDR3 sequence (DNA): TGCGCCAGCAGCTTGCAGGGCACGAATGAAAAACTGTTTTTT. Encoded protein: CASSLQGTNEKLFF.

This rearrangement joins TRBV10-2 to TRBJ2-1; D is ambiguous. V dropped 9 bases and J dropped 0 bases, with 15 bases sitting between them. Per the germline V gene, CDR1 is WSHSY and CDR2 is SAAADI. There are 15 residues in the CDR3. CDR3 DNA sequence: TGCGCCAGTAGAGTGGGCCTAAGCTCCTACAATGAGCAGTTCTTC. Its translation is CASRVGLSSYNEQFF.

CDR3 in amino acids: CASSLAPSGSSDTQYF. The CDR3 DNA follows: TGTGCCAGCAGCTTAGCGCCTAGCGGGTCATCTGATACGCAGTATTTT. This chain joins TRBV7-9 and TRBJ2-3, with 8 bases matching TRBD2. V lost 0 bases to trimming and J lost 6 bases; unmatched junction nucleotides: 8. Germline loops: CDR1 SEHNR, CDR2 FQNEAQ (reference sequence). The CDR3 totals 16 residues.

This chain joins TRBV6-1 and TRBJ1-1; D is possibly TRBD1 (5 bases). The CDR3 is 17 amino acids. The germline V and J ends were trimmed by 1 base and 0 bases, with 15 bases remaining between them. CDR1 and CDR2 (germline): MNHNS, SASEGT. CDR3 region: CASSEGGSRLMNTEAFF. For the CDR3, the DNA is TGTGCCAGCAGTGAAGGGGGCAGTCGTCTAATGAACACTGAAGCTTTCTTT.

V is TRBV14 and J is TRBJ1-1; perhaps TRBD1 as D (5 bases). The CDR3 is 12 amino acids. Germline values: CDR1 SGHDN, CDR2 FVKESK. The V gene lost 1 base and the J gene lost 13 bases, with 13 bases spanning the gap. The CDR3 here is CASSQVRQGLFF. For the CDR3, the DNA is TGTGCCAGCAGCCAAGTGAGGCAGGGTCTTTTCTTT.

The J gene is TRBJ2-3, the V gene TRBV5-4; 11 nucleotides agree with TRBD2. The ends lost 3 bases at V and 0 bases at J; junction bases unmatched: 3. Germline lookup yields CDR1 SGHNT and CDR2 YYREEE (reference sequence). The CDR3 runs to 16 residues. The CDR3: CASSSTSGTSTDTQYF. Here the CDR3 DNA reads TGTGCCAGCAGCTCGACTAGCGGGACGAGCACAGATACGCAGTATTTT.

This clone was found many times. This sequence joins TRBV9 and TRBJ1-6, with 9 positions matching TRBD1. The CDR3 is 14 amino acids. The germline V gene encodes CDR1 SGDLS and CDR2 YYNGEE. With 4 bases clipped from V and 9 bases from J, the junction kept 5 bases outside the gene matches. The CDR3 spells CASSRQGGASPLHF. CDR3 nucleotide sequence: TGTGCCAGCAGCCGACAGGGGGGAGCTTCACCCCTCCACTTT. The full variable domain, completed using reference TRBV9 and TRBJ1-6, is DSGVTQTPKHLITATGQRVTLRCSPRSGDLSVYWYQQSLDQGLQFLIQYYNGEERAKGNILERFSAQQFPDLHSELNLSSLELGDSALYFCASSRQGGASPLHFGNGTRLTVT.

This clone has just a few counts. The chain recombines TRBV7-9 with TRBJ2-7; no definite D call. Germline V gene data show CDR1 as SEHNR and CDR2 as FQNEAQ (reference sequence). The ends were cut back, 1 base at V and 2 bases at J, with 9 bases in the middle. The CDR3 length is 14 residues. The CDR3 loop is CASSLGLETYEQYF. The DNA of the CDR3 is TGTGCCAGCAGCTTAGGGCTGGAGACCTACGAGCAGTACTTC.

The rearrangement joins TRBV5-1 to TRBJ2-3; 10 bases line up with TRBD1. Germline assignment: CDR1 SGHRS and CDR2 YFSETQ. CDR3 length: 16 residues. J was trimmed by 4 bases and V by 4 bases; bases with no gene match: 9. The CDR3 DNA is TGCGCCAGCAGCACCTCCGGGACAGGGGCTTCAGATACGCAGTATTTT. Translated, it gives CASSTSGTGASDTQYF.

DNA for the CDR3: TGTGCCAGCAGTTTACGGGGGATGAGGGGCACTGAAGCTTTCTTT. Amino acids: CASSLRGMRGTEAFF. The J gene is TRBJ1-1, the V gene TRBV6-5, with D perhaps TRBD1 (5 bases). Between the trimmed V and J ends, which lost 4 bases and 4 bases, there was a span of 16 bases. Per germline, CDR1 MNHEY and CDR2 SVGAGI. The CDR3 runs to 15 residues.

The genes are TRBV5-4 and TRBJ2-7, with D possibly matching TRBD1 (7 bases). The CDR3 covers 15 residues. The ends were cut back, 2 bases at V and 2 bases at J, with 14 bases in the middle. Germline V CDR1 and CDR2: SGHNT, YYREEE (reference sequence). The CDR3 coding sequence is TGTGCCAGCAGCTTAGGAGGGGGCAGAACCTACGAGCAGTACGTC. Its translation is CASSLGGGRTYEQYV.

This clone was seen once. The chain has TRBV19 and TRBJ1-5; a possible D gene is TRBD1 (5 bases). The CDR3 is 16 amino acids. Germline V gene data show CDR1 as LNHDA and CDR2 as SQIVND (reference sequence). V was shortened by 5 bases and J by 6 bases, with 20 bases between the two germline ends. For the CDR3, the DNA is TGTGCCAGTAGTCTCTCCCGTAGGGGACTCCTTCAGCCCCAGCATTTT. This translates into CASSLSRRGLLQPQHF.

This chain joins TRBV5-1 and TRBJ2-7, with 11 bases matching TRBD1. The V segment lost 4 bases and the J segment 6 bases; nucleotides outside the gene matches: 9. The CDR3 runs to 15 residues. Germline lookup yields CDR1 SGHRS and CDR2 YFSETQ. The CDR3 region is CASSPTGQGAAEQYV. The DNA for the CDR3 is TGCGCCAGCAGCCCCACAGGACAGGGGGCGGCCGAGCAGTACGTC.

This clone was counted once. The DNA for the CDR3 is TGCGCCAGCAGCGGGGGGGCTAGCGGTAGCACAGATACGCAGTATTTT. Translating gives CASSGGASGSTDTQYF. V usage is TRBV5-1 and J usage is TRBJ2-3, with a possible D match to TRBD2 (7 bases). This CDR3 is built from 16 residues. V was pared by 4 bases and J by 0 bases, with 15 bases between. Per the germline V gene, CDR1 is SGHRS and CDR2 is YFSETQ.

J is TRBJ2-7 and V is TRBV19; D is perhaps TRBD2 (5 bases). V gave up 5 bases and J gave up 0 bases, with 23 bases separating them. The CDR3 has 18 residues. Germline CDR1 LNHDA, CDR2 SQIVND (reference sequence). In nucleotides, the CDR3 is TGTGCCAGTAGTTCACCTTCAGTAGGGAGTACCAACTCCTACGAGCAGTACTTC. The encoded protein is CASSSPSVGSTNSYEQYF.

This clone has more than one count but fewer than ten. The chain links TRBV2 to TRBJ1-6, with a possible D match to TRBD1 (5 bases). Trimming left V 8 bases short and J 10 bases short, with 21 bases between. CDR3 length: 15 residues. Germline loops: CDR1 SNHLY, CDR2 FYNNEI. CDR3 DNA: TGTGCCAGCGGTGGGGGGACTGGAGTAAACTCACCCCTCCACTTT. This gives the protein CASGGGTGVNSPLHF.

The genes are TRBV9 and TRBJ2-1; TRBD2 agrees at 8 bases. CDR1 and CDR2 from the germline V gene are SGDLS and YYNGEE. After removal of 3 bases from V and 6 bases from J, the junction contained 11 bases not matched to a gene. The CDR3 is 16 residues long. The CDR3 here is CASSASLGTRGNEQFF. The CDR3 DNA follows: TGTGCCAGCAGCGCCTCTCTCGGGACTAGGGGCAATGAGCAGTTCTTC.

The rearrangement uses TRBV6-2 or TRBV6-3 and TRBJ1-2, with D possibly TRBD1 on 5 matching bases. Trimming cost V 5 bases and J 4 bases, with 11 bases left between them. The CDR3 totals 13 residues. Germline V CDR1 and CDR2: MNHEY, SVGEGT. As DNA, the CDR3 is TGTGCCAGCAGTGGCGGGGCCTTCTATGGCTACACCTTC. Encoded protein: CASSGGAFYGYTF.

J is TRBJ2-1 and V is TRBV28; TRBD2 aligns across 8 bases. The germline gives CDR1 MDHEN, CDR2 SYDVKM. The CDR3 has 17 amino acids. With 4 bases clipped from V and 4 bases from J, the junction kept 12 bases outside the gene matches. Written as DNA, the CDR3 is TGTGCCAGCAGTTCCCTCGGGCTAGCGGGTGGGTACAATGAGCAGTTCTTC. It encodes CASSSLGLAGGYNEQFF.